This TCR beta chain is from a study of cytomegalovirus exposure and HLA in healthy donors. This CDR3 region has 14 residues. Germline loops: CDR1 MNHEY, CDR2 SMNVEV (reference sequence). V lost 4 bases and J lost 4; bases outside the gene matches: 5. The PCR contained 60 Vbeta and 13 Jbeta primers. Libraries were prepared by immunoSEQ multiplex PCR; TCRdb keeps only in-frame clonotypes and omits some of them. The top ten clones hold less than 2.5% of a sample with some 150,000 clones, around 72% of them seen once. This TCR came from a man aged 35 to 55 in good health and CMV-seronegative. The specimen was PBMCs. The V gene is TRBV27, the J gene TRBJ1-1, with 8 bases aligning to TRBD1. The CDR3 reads CASSSGQARTEAFF. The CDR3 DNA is TGTGCCAGCAGTTCGGGACAGGCCCGCACTGAAGCTTTCTTT.